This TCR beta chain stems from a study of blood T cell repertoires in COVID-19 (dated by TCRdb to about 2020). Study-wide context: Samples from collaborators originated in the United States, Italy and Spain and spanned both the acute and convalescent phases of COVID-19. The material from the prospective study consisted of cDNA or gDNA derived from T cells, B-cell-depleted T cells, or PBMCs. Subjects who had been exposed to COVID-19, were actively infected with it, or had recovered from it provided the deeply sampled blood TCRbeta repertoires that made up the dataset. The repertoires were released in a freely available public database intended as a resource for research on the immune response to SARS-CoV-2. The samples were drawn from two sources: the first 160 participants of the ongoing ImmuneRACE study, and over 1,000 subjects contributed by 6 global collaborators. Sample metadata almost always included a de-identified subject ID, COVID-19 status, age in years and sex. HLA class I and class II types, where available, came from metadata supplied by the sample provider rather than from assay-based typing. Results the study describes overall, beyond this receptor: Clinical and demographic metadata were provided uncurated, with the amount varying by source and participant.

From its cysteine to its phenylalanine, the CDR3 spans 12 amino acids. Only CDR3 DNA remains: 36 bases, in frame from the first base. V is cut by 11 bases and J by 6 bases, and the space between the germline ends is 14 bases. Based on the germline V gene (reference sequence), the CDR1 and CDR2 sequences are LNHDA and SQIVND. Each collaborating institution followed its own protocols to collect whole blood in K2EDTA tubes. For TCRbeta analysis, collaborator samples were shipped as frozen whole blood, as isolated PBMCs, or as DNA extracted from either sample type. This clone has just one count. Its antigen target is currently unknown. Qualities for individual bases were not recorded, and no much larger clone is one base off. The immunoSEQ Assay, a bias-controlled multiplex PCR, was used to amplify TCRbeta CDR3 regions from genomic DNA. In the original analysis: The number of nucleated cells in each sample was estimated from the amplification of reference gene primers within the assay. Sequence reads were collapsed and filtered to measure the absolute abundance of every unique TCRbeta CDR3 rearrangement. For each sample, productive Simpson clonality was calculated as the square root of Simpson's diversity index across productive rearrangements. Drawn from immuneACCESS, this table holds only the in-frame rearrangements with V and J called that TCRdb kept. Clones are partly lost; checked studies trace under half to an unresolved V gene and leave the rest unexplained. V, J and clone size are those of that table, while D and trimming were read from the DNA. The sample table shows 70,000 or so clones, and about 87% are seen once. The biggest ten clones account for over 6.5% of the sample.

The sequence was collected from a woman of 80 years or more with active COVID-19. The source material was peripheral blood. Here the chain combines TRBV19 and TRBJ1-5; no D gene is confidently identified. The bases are TGTGCCTCCACAGCCGGCCCTCAGCCCCAGCATTTT. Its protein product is CASTAGPQPQHF.